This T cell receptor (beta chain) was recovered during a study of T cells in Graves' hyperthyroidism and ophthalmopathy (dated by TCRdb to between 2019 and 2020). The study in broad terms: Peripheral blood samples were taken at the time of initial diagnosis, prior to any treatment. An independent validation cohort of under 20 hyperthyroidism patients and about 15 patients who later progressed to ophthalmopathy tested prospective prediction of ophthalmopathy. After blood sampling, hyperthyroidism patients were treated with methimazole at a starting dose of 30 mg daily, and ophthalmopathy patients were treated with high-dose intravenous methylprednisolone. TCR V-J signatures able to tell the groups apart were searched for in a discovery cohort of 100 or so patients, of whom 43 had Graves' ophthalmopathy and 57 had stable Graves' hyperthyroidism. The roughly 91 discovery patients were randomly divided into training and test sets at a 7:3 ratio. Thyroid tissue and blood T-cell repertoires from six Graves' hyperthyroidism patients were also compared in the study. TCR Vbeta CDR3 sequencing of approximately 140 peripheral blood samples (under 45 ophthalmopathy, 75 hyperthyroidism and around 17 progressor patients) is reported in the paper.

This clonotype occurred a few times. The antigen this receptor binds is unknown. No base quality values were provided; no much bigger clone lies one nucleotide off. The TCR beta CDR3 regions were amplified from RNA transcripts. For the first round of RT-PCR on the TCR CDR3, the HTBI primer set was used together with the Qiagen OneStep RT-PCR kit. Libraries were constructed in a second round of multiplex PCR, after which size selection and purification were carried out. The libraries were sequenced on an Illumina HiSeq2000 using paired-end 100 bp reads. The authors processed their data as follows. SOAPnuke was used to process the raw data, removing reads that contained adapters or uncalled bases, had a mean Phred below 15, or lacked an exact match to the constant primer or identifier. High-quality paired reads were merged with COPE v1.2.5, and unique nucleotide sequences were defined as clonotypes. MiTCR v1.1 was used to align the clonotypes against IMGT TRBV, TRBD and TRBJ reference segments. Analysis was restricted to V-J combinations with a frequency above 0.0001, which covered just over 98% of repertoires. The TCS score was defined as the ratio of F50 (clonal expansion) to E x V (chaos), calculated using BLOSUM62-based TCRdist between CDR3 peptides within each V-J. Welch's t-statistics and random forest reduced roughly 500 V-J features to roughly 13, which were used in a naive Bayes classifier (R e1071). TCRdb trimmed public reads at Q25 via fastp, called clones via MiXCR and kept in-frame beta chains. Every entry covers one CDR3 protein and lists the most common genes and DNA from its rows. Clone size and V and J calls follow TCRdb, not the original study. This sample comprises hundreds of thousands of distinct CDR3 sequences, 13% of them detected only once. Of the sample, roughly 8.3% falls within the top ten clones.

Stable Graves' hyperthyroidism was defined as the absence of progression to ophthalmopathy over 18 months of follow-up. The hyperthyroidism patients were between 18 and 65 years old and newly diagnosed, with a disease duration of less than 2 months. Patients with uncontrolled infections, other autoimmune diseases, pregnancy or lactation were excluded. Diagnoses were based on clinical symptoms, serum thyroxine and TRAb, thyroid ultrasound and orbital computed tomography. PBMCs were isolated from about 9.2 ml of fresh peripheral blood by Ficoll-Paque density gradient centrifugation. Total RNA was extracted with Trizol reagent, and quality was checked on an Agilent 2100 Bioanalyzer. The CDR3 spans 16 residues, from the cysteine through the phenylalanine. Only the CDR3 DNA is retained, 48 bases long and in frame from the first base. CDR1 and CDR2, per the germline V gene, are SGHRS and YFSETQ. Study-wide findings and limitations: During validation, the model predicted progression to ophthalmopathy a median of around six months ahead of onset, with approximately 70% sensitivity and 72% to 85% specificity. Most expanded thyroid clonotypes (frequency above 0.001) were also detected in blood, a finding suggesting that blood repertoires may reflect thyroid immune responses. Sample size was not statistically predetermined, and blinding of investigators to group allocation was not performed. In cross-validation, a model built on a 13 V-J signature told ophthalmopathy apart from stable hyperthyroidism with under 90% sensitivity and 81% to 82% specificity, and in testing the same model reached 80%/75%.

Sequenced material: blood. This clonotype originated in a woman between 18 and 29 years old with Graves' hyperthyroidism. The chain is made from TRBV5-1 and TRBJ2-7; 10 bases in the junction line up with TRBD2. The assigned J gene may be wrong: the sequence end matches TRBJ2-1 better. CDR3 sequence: CASSLLSLAGGYEQFF. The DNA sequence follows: TGCGCCAGCAGCTTGCTCTCCTTAGCGGGAGGCTACGAGCAGTTCTTC.